A single T cell receptor beta chain is shown here with its context. Its antigen is undetermined. This could be a read error, since a much larger clone is one nucleotide away. This sample was taken from a study of Graves' ophthalmopathy and Graves' hyperthyroidism. RNA transcripts were the template, and TCR beta CDR3 regions were amplified from them. Amplification began with first-round RT-PCR using HTBI primers, then second-round multiplex PCR was performed. MiXCR, applied by TCRdb to the multiplex PCR reads, yields one record per CDR3 protein. The sample has 650,000 to 900,000 distinct CDR3 sequences, approximately 40% seen once. Other autoimmune disease, uncontrolled infection, pregnancy and lactation led to exclusion. Points from the study as a whole: Most thyroid-expanded clonotypes exceeding 0.001 frequency were also found in blood.

The sequencing sample was made of peripheral blood. This receptor was identified in an adult man with Graves' ophthalmopathy.

In DNA form, the CDR3 reads TGTGCCAGCAGCTCAGCGCCTGTAGGTGGAGAGACCCAGTACTTC. Amino acid sequence: CASSSAPVGGETQYF. This chain links TRBV7-3 with TRBJ2-5; D unresolved. The CDR3 length is 15 residues. Germline-derived CDR1 and CDR2 are SGHTA and FQGTGA. V lost 4 bases and J lost 4, with 16 bases in between.